This T cell receptor (beta chain) was sequenced for a study of shared clonotypes between healthy human individuals (dated by TCRdb to the early 2020s). For the study in its entirety: The cohort comprised two women and three men aged 18 to 49 years. Per donor, leukapheresis produced somewhere between about 0.85 and 8.9 billion PBMCs. Per donor, three plates each were used for CD4 naive and CD4 memory, two for CD8 naive, and one for CD8 memory. To increase sequencing depth and limit assay-specific biases, TCR repertoire library preparation and sequencing were carried out by different laboratories using diverse techniques. To estimate repertoire size and how much clonotype sharing occurs between individuals, the study deeply sequenced the blood TCR repertoires of five healthy adults.

Using the deep immunoSEQ assay, multiplex PCR amplified TCR CDR3 regions from genomic DNA. Extracted genomic DNA from each cell subset was distributed evenly across all wells of several immunoSEQ 96-well plates, and each plate was treated as a replicate. For sorted subsets, each replicate PCR was loaded with about 200 ng genomic DNA, equivalent to 30,000 or so T cell genomes. Purified libraries were quantified with a Qubit 3.0 fluorometer, sized on a Bioanalyzer 2100, and re-quantified with the KAPA Library Quantification kit. Each immunoSEQ 96-well plate was sequenced on its own single-read 150-cycle Illumina NextSeq 550 flow cell. The paper's data handling went like this. Because the immunoSEQ output included only junctional sequences and no quality scores, the filtering could not be the same as the filtering used for full-length reads. Sequences were annotated with PyIR, a Python wrapper for IgBLAST v1.9, and V/J genes and CDR3 were assigned using IMGT germline references. Reads with weak V/J assignments (E-value above 1e-6), missing CDR3, stop codons, out-of-frame junctions, or ambiguous translated residues were removed. V3J clonotypes were defined by identical inferred V gene, J gene, and CDR3 amino acid sequence. Percentage overlap between repertoires was computed as shared unique clonotypes divided by the size of the smaller repertoire. Three approaches were used to assess repertoire richness: RTK rarefaction, the Chao1 estimator, and Recon v2.1 estimates of unobserved clonotypes. For all TCRbeta clonotypes obtained by the gDNA method from a few donors, generation probabilities were computed with OLGA. Drawn from immuneACCESS, this table holds only the in-frame rearrangements with V and J called that TCRdb kept. Clones are partly lost; checked studies trace under half to an unresolved V gene and leave the rest unexplained. V, J and clone size are taken as reported in that table, and D and trimming were inferred from the DNA itself. For this sample the table gives 2,500,000 or so clones, of which roughly 93% were detected only once. More than 0.35% of the sample is taken by the ten largest.

As concerns this clone: Its antigen is not yet known. The sample holds no much larger clone one base away, and base qualities are not on file.

The donors were healthy, HIV-negative adults who had no recently reported acute infections or vaccinations. Every donor was a Caucasian adult residing in Nashville, Tennessee, USA. CD4+ T cells were enriched through magnetic negative selection, after which naive cells were positively selected on CD45RA and the remaining negative fraction served as the memory subset. Blood was obtained by leukapheresis, after which PBMCs were separated by Ficoll-Histopaque density gradient centrifugation and cryopreserved in liquid nitrogen vapor phase. Purity and quantity of every magnetically sorted T cell population were checked by analytical flow cytometry. Genomic DNA was isolated from every sorted fraction and measured by UV absorbance on a Nanodrop 2000c. V loses 5 bases at its end and J loses 7 bases; junction bases beyond the gene matches: 8. Measured from the cysteine to the phenylalanine, the CDR3 is 14 residues long. Only the CDR3 region is kept as DNA, spanning 42 bases read in frame from base 1. Sequences MNHEY (CDR1) and SMNVEV (CDR2) are obtained from the germline V gene (reference sequence).

Findings and caveats that apply to the study as a whole: Because the study included only a small number of donors, the genetic and exposure-history diversity represented was limited. Only blood was sampled, and tissue TCR repertoires likely differ from those in blood. Naive subsets generally had larger estimated clonotype richness than memory subsets. Even with the large sequencing depth, rarefaction of the sorted-subset datasets indicated that sequencing was incomplete. Higher generation probabilities were observed for clonotypes shared by all four sorted-subset donors than for non-shared clonotypes. When a handful of donors were compared, the shared fraction of clonotypes was 5% to 6.5% for naive CD4, around 3.5% for naive CD8, 2% to 2.5% for memory CD4, and 0.4% for memory CD8. Pairwise subsampling led to the expectation that sequencing depth would affect the degree of clonotype sharing among donors.

The sample taken for sequencing was naive CD4+ T cells from PBMCs. The sample's cell subset or site label is to be understood as: CD45RA+ positively selected. The rearrangement combines TRBV27 with TRBJ1-2; the junction holds 9 bases that match TRBD1. The TCR comes from a man between 18 and 29 years old in good health. Some clones in this sample may be carry-over from other donors' samples. The CDR3 reads as follows: CASSPWTGAVGYTF. The nucleotide sequence is TGTGCCAGCAGTCCCTGGACAGGGGCGGTTGGCTACACCTTC.